These 31 T cell receptor beta chains were all obtained from the same sample, sequenced in a study of shared clonotypes between healthy human individuals. Produced via immunoSEQ multiplex PCR; TCRdb's table is partial and in-frame only. The data show about 1 million clones, 60% to 80% seen once. Sequencing input: memory CD4+ T cells sorted from blood. The subset denotes: CD45RA-negative fraction. These TCRs come from a man younger than 35 in good health.

The J gene is TRBJ2-7, the V gene TRBV10-2; weak D call: TRBD2 (5 bases). Germline values: CDR1 WSHSY, CDR2 SAAADI. The ends were cut back, 4 bases at V and 6 bases at J, with 13 bases in the middle. This CDR3 spans 13 amino acids. Here the CDR3 DNA reads TGCGCCAGCAGTGGTCAGGCTGCGGGCGAGCAGTACTTC. Its translation: CASSGQAAGEQYF.

The chain joins TRBV10-3 to TRBJ2-3; 11 positions match TRBD2. This CDR3 is built from 15 residues. Per germline, CDR1 ENHRY and CDR2 SYGVKD. Unmatched junction bases numbered 4, after V lost 3 bases and J lost 5 bases. In DNA form, the CDR3 reads TGTGCCATCAGTGAACTAGCGGGAGTCATAGATACGCAGTATTTT. It is translated as CAISELAGVIDTQYF.

The genes are TRBV11-3 and TRBJ2-2; D is ambiguous. The CDR3 length is 11 residues. Germline V CDR1 and CDR2: SGHNT, YENEEA. The V gene lost 4 bases and the J gene lost 4 bases, with 1 base spanning the gap. CDR3 nucleotides: TGTGCCAGCAGCTCCACCGGGGAGCTGTTTTTT. This sequence encodes CASSSTGELFF.

This chain joins TRBV28 and TRBJ1-2; 7 bases fit TRBD1. Germline V CDR1 and CDR2: MDHEN, SYDVKM. There are 13 residues in the CDR3. V dropped 4 bases and J dropped 8; count of bases not matched to a gene: 7. Written as DNA, the CDR3 is TGTGCCAGCAGTTCAACAGGGGCCTTGGGCTACACCTTC. Protein sequence: CASSSTGALGYTF.

This chain links TRBV2 with TRBJ2-4; D unclear. V was pared by 6 bases and J by 9 bases, with 9 bases between. There are 11 residues in the CDR3. CDR1 and CDR2 (germline): SNHLY, FYNNEI. The DNA of the CDR3 is TGTGCCAGCAGCGGCCCGACCATTCAGTACTTC. It yields the protein CASSGPTIQYF.

The chain combines TRBV28 with TRBJ1-5; D call uncertain. The ends were cut back, 7 bases at V and 2 bases at J, with 15 bases in the middle. This CDR3 has 15 amino acids. Per the germline V gene, CDR1 is MDHEN and CDR2 is SYDVKM. The CDR3 nucleotides read TGTGCCAGCACCCCGACCCGGGAGGGCAATCAGCCCCAGCATTTT. Translation: CASTPTREGNQPQHF.

The chain employs TRBV27 and TRBJ1-4; unclear D gene. The CDR3 is 14 amino acids. Germline assignment: CDR1 MNHEY and CDR2 SMNVEV (reference sequence). Trimming stripped 5 bases from V and 0 bases from J, with 7 bases between. Written as DNA, the CDR3 is TGTGCCAGCAGTCCGACATCAACTAATGAAAAACTGTTTTTT. Translation: CASSPTSTNEKLFF.

The chain combines TRBV30 with TRBJ2-4, with D possibly TRBD2 on 5 matching bases. Trimming took off 0 bases at V and 9 bases at J, with 12 bases between the two ends. Germline V gene lookup returns CDR1 GTSNPN and CDR2 SVGIG (reference sequence). This CDR3 is 13 amino acids long. The CDR3 is CAWSVAPRGIQYF. The DNA for the CDR3 is TGTGCCTGGAGTGTAGCCCCCCGGGGCATTCAGTACTTC.

V is TRBV15 and J is TRBJ2-1, with a tentative D call TRBD1 (6 bases). Trimming pared 3 bases from V and 2 bases from J, leaving 29 bases between. The CDR3 contains 21 residues. CDR1 LNHNV and CDR2 YYDKDF come from the germline V gene (reference sequence). CDR3 loop: CATSRVNSPGTRNFPYNEQFF. CDR3 bases: TGTGCCACCAGCAGGGTAAATTCCCCCGGGACACGGAATTTCCCCTACAATGAGCAGTTCTTC.

This chain connects TRBV4-1 to TRBJ2-6, with D perhaps matching TRBD2 (5 bases). V lost 3 bases, J lost 4 bases, and 16 bases lay in between. This CDR3 comprises 17 residues. The germline V gene has CDR1 MGHRA and CDR2 YSYEKL. The CDR3 DNA reads TGCGCCAGCAGCCAGGGGAGTCTCATAACCGGGGCCAACGTCCTGACTTTC. It translates to CASSQGSLITGANVLTF.

This clone was recorded a few times. This rearrangement joins TRBV14 to TRBJ1-4, with D possibly matching TRBD1 (6 bases). The CDR3 is 14 residues long. Trimming shortened V by 2 bases and J by 8 bases, and 12 bases separated the two germline ends. CDR1 and CDR2 from the germline V gene are SGHDN and FVKESK. The CDR3 nucleotides are TGTGCCAGCAGCCAAAACAGGGTGGGGGAAAAACTGTTTTTT. This gives the protein CASSQNRVGEKLFF.

The V gene is TRBV20-1, the J gene TRBJ2-5; D gene ambiguous. The V gene's germline CDR1 is DFQATT and CDR2 SNEGSKA (reference sequence). This CDR3 region has 11 residues. V dropped 6 bases and J dropped 0 bases, with 5 bases sitting between them. CDR3 protein: CSAKYQETQYF. The CDR3 bases are TGCAGTGCCAAGTACCAAGAGACCCAGTACTTC.

The V gene is TRBV27, the J gene TRBJ1-6; D uncertain. The CDR3 sequence is 15 residues long. V was shortened by 3 bases and J by 5 bases, with 11 bases between the two germline ends. Germline V gives CDR1 MNHEY, CDR2 SMNVEV (reference sequence). The CDR3 sequence is CASSLGSRNNSPLHF. CDR3 coding DNA: TGTGCCAGCAGTTTGGGGAGTCGCAATAATTCACCCCTCCACTTT.

The chain combines TRBV6-1 with TRBJ2-2; D is possibly TRBD1 (5 bases). Germline CDR1 and CDR2: MNHNS and SASEGT. The length of the CDR3 is 12 residues. The V gene lost 3 bases and the J gene lost 7 bases, with 6 bases spanning the gap. CDR3 in amino acids: CASSDGHGELFF. The CDR3 DNA sequence: TGTGCCAGCAGTGACGGACACGGGGAGCTGTTTTTT.

This clone occurred once. This chain links TRBV18 with TRBJ2-7; a possible D gene is TRBD2 (6 bases). The CDR3 loop spans 15 amino acids. Trimming removed 5 bases at V and 2 bases at J, with 16 bases between. The germline V gene encodes CDR1 KGHSH and CDR2 LQKENI. In nucleotides, the CDR3 is TGTGCCAGCTCAGTAGGTCCGGGGGAGACCTACGAGCAGTACTTC. Its translation is CASSVGPGETYEQYF.

The chain employs TRBV5-1 and TRBJ1-1, with D maybe TRBD1 (6 bases). CDR3 size: 14 residues. V was trimmed by 4 bases and J by 6 bases, leaving 16 bases between them. Per the germline V gene, CDR1 is SGHRS and CDR2 is YFSETQ. The CDR3 sequence is CASSPGTTNPEAFF. In DNA, the CDR3 is TGCGCCAGCAGCCCCGGGACAACCAACCCTGAAGCTTTCTTT.

A note on this clone: The germline gene is not matched at one end of the junction; a read error may be the cause. This CDR3 reads CASSLAGSSQETQYF. CDR3 in DNA: TGTGCTAGCAGCTTAGCGGGATCGTCCCAAGAGACCCAGTACTTC. The genes are TRBV7-7 and TRBJ2-5; 8 nucleotides align to TRBD2. Germline V lookup: CDR1 SSHAT, CDR2 FNYEAQ (reference sequence). The CDR3 covers 15 residues.

This clone was recorded a few times. This chain's CDR3 is CASSERGTYGYTF. CDR3 sequence (DNA): TGCGCCAGCAGTGAACGAGGGACCTATGGCTACACCTTC. The gene calls are TRBV10-2 and TRBJ1-2, with D tentatively TRBD1 (5 bases). The V and J ends lost 3 bases and 4 bases respectively, with 9 bases between them. The CDR3 has 13 amino acids. In germline, CDR1 is WSHSY, CDR2 SAAADI.

Comment on this clone: Within the sample, other DNA sequences also encode this same CDR3. J is TRBJ2-7 and V is TRBV28; D is uncertain. Germline CDR1 and CDR2: MDHEN and SYDVKM. The CDR3 has 14 amino acids. Trimming removed 2 bases at V and 3 bases at J, with 11 bases between. The CDR3 coding sequence is TGTGCCAGCAGTTTACGTGCTAATAACTACGAGCAGTACTTC. This sequence encodes CASSLRANNYEQYF.

The chain couples TRBV5-1 to TRBJ2-7; TRBD2 matches 8 bases. The CDR3 is 16 amino acids. J lost 4 bases, V lost 0 bases, and 9 bases had no gene match. CDR1 and CDR2 from the germline V gene are SGHRS and YFSETQ. CDR3 nucleotide sequence: TGCGCCAGCAGCTTGGCGCTAGCGGGTAAGCTTTACGAGCAGTACTTC. Translating it yields CASSLALAGKLYEQYF. Drawing the rest from reference TRBV5-1 and TRBJ2-7, the complete variable domain is KAGVTQTPRYLIKTRGQQVTLSCSPISGHRSVSWYQQTPGQGLQFLFEYFSETQRNKGNFPGRFSGRQFSNSRSEMNVSTLELGDSALYLCASSLALAGKLYEQYFGPGTRLTVT.

This clone was picked up many times. The chain uses TRBV6-6 and TRBJ1-6; D not certain. Deletions cut 3 bases from V and 12 bases from J, with 6 bases between. The CDR3 totals 11 residues. CDR1 is MNHNY and CDR2 is SVGAGI in the germline V gene (reference sequence). CDR3 loop: CASSYSGPLHF. CDR3 nucleotides: TGTGCCAGCAGTTATTCCGGACCCCTCCACTTT.

The chain links TRBV7-2 to TRBJ2-1; the D is unclear. In germline, CDR1 is SGHTA, CDR2 FQGNSA. The CDR3 covers 17 residues. V lost 5 bases and J lost 0, with 17 bases in between. The DNA of the CDR3 is TGTGCCAGCAGCCACGCCCCATCCTTCAGCTCCTACAATGAGCAGTTCTTC. Translated: CASSHAPSFSSYNEQFF. The entire variable domain, with the rest obtained from reference TRBV7-2 and TRBJ2-1, is as follows: GAGVSQSPSNKVTEKGKDVELRCDPISGHTALYWYRQSLGQGLEFLIYFQGNSAPDKSGLPSDRFSAERTGGSVSTLTIQRTQQEDSAVYLCASSHAPSFSSYNEQFFGPGTRLTVL.

This chain connects TRBV5-4 to TRBJ2-3, with 10 bases matching TRBD2. Germline V gives CDR1 SGHNT, CDR2 YYREEE (reference sequence). V gave up 8 bases and J gave up 1 base; unmatched junction bases: 4. This CDR3 spans 14 amino acids. The CDR3 DNA follows: TGTGCCAGTCATACTAGCGGGGGCACAGATACGCAGTATTTT. Its protein product is CASHTSGGTDTQYF. The full variable domain, with the rest looked up from reference TRBV5-4 and TRBJ2-3, is ETGVTQSPTHLIKTRGQQVTLRCSSQSGHNTVSWYQQALGQGPQFIFQYYREEENGRGNFPPRFSGLQFPNYSSELNVNALELDDSALYLCASHTSGGTDTQYFGPGTRLTVL.

The genes are TRBV29-1 and TRBJ2-3; perhaps TRBD2 as D (6 bases). V lost 7 bases, J lost 1 base, and 12 bases lay in between. The CDR3 has 13 residues. CDR1 SQVTM and CDR2 ANQGSEA come from the germline V gene. Here the CDR3 DNA reads TGCAGCGGAAACCCGGGGGGCACAGATACGCAGTATTTT. This encodes CSGNPGGTDTQYF.

The chain is built from TRBV19 and TRBJ2-2, with D possibly TRBD2 on 5 matching bases. Germline V CDR1 and CDR2: LNHDA, SQIVND (reference sequence). V lost 6 bases and J 2 bases, leaving 10 bases between the germline ends. The CDR3 spans 14 residues. CDR3 nucleotides: TGTGCCAGTAGGAAACTAGTAAACACCGGGGAGCTGTTTTTT. It codes for CASRKLVNTGELFF.

This clone was found a few times. The chain carries TRBV28 and TRBJ1-2; 9 positions match TRBD1. The CDR3 is 16 amino acids. Trimming cost V 6 bases and J 5 bases; bases outside gene matches: 13. Germline CDR1 MDHEN, CDR2 SYDVKM. The CDR3 nucleotides read TGTGCCAGCAGCCCCTCCCAATTACAGGGGGCGTATGGCTACACCTTC. It encodes CASSPSQLQGAYGYTF.

The J gene is TRBJ2-1, the V gene TRBV5-6; no clear D. Germline values: CDR1 SGHDT, CDR2 YYEEEE. The CDR3 spans 11 residues. V lost 0 bases and J lost 10, with 5 bases in between. The CDR3 spells CASSLGSEQFF. The CDR3 nucleotides read TGTGCCAGCAGCTTGGGGTCCGAGCAGTTCTTC.

CDR3 protein: CASSIGGIQYF. The CDR3 DNA reads as TGTGCCAGTAGTATAGGGGGCATTCAGTACTTC. The rearrangement uses TRBV19 and TRBJ2-4; D is ambiguous. Trimming stripped 1 base from V and 9 bases from J, with 4 bases between. The CDR3 runs 11 residues. Germline V lookup: CDR1 LNHDA, CDR2 SQIVND (reference sequence).

This chain uses TRBV5-1 with TRBJ2-7, with D possibly matching TRBD1 (5 bases). In germline, CDR1 is SGHRS, CDR2 YFSETQ. The CDR3 has 14 residues. The V and J ends lost 2 bases and 1 base respectively, with 10 bases between them. The CDR3: CASSLTRASYEQYF. CDR3 DNA sequence: TGCGCCAGCAGCTTAACCAGGGCGTCCTACGAGCAGTACTTC.

A remark on this clone: The sample holds other DNA sequences that translate to the same CDR3. The CDR3 region has the DNA TGTGCCAGTAGTATAGGTACAGCTGGAAACACCATATATTTT. The encoded protein is CASSIGTAGNTIYF. The V and J genes are TRBV19 and TRBJ1-3; no reliable D call. Trimming took off 1 base at V and 2 bases at J, with 6 bases between the two ends. The V gene's germline CDR1 is LNHDA and CDR2 SQIVND (reference sequence). This CDR3 has 14 amino acids.

The V gene is TRBV5-1, the J gene TRBJ1-2; D uncertain. V was trimmed by 1 base and J by 8 bases, leaving 6 bases between them. Germline loops: CDR1 SGHRS, CDR2 YFSETQ. The CDR3 loop spans 11 amino acids. The CDR3: CASSLNGGYTF. CDR3 coding DNA: TGCGCCAGCAGCTTGAACGGAGGCTACACCTTC. The full variable domain, with the rest looked up from reference TRBV5-1 and TRBJ1-2, is KAGVTQTPRYLIKTRGQQVTLSCSPISGHRSVSWYQQTPGQGLQFLFEYFSETQRNKGNFPGRFSGRQFSNSRSEMNVSTLELGDSALYLCASSLNGGYTFGSGTRLTVV.